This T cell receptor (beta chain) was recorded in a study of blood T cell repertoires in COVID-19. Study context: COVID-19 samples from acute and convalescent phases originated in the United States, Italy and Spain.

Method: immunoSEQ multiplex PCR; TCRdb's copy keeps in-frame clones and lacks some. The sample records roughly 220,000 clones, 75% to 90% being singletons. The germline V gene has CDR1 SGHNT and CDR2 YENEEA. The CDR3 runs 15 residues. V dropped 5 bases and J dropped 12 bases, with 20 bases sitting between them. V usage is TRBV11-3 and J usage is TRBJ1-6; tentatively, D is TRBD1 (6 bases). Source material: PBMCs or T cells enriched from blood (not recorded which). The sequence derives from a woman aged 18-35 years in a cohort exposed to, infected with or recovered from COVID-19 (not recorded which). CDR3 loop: CASSNRDTTRGPLHF. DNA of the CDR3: TGTGCCAGCAGCAACCGGGACACCACGCGAGGACCCCTCCACTTT. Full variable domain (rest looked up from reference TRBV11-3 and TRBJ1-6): EAGVVQSPRYKIIEKKQPVAFWCNPISGHNTLYWYLQNLGQGPELLIRYENEEAVDDSQLPKDRFSAERLKGVDSTLKIQPAELGDSAVYLCASSNRDTTRGPLHFGNGTRLTVT.